The source of this T cell receptor beta chain is a study of human T cells and chemical hapten exposure. Study results and limitations: PT1 expanded TCR counts and patch test score correlated positively. Versus controls, expanded TCRs had significantly more large CDR3 similarity clusters.

CDR1 and CDR2 (germline): LNHDA, SQIVND (reference sequence). Trimming at V came to 3 bases and at J to 4 bases, leaving 3 bases not matched to a gene. This CDR3 is built from 14 residues. In the case of this clonotype: What it binds is not known.

Time point indicated: patch test 1, 2 weeks after DPC sensitization. Specified treatment: therapeutic diphenylcyclopropenone sensitization with weekly scalp DPC. TCRdb reprocessed the RACE reads with MiXCR, giving one entry per CDR3 protein. The data contain 75,000 to 100,000 distinct CDR3 sequences, roughly 12% of them seen just once; the ten biggest clones take up 2.1%. The clonotype originates from a woman aged 40 to 50 with alopecia areata. Some clones in this sample may be carry-over from other donors' samples. This chain links TRBV19 with TRBJ2-7; 10 bases agree with TRBD1. Here the sequenced sample was whole blood, taken in connection with sensitization to the hapten diphenylcyclopropenone (DPC). CDR3 sequence reads: CASSMGDRGYEQYF. The CDR3 region has the DNA TGTGCCAGTAGTATGGGGGACAGGGGATACGAGCAGTACTTC.